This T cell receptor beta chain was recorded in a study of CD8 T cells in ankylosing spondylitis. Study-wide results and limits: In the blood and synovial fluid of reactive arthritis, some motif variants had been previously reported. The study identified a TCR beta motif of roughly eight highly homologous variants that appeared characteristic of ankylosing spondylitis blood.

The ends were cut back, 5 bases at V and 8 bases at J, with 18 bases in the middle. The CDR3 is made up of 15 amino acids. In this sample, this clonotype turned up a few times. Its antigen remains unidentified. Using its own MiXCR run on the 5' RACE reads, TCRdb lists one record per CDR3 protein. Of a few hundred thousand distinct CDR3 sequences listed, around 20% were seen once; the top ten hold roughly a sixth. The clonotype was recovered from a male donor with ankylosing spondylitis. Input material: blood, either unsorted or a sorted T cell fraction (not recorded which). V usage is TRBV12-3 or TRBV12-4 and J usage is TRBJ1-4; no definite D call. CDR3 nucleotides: TGTGCCAGCAGTCCCCGGGAAGGGTGGGAGGAAAAACTGTTTTTT. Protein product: CASSPREGWEEKLFF.